This passage covers 23 T cell receptor beta chains from one sample sequenced in a study of shared clonotypes between healthy human individuals. Terminally differentiated effector memory CD45RA+ cells were excluded from the naive CD8 cells, which were CD45RO-negative and positively selected for CCR7. Using immunoSEQ multiplex PCR, the repertoire was profiled, and TCRdb retains in-frame clones only, with some absent. The sample consists of about 800,000 clones, about 96% of them appearing once. The material sequenced was naive CD8+ T cells sorted from blood. These receptors were obtained from a young man in good health.

The chain has TRBV2 and TRBJ2-2; D ambiguous. The CDR3 is 15 amino acids. The V end lost 4 bases, the J end lost 1 base, and 10 bases lay between the germline ends. Germline lookup yields CDR1 SNHLY and CDR2 FYNNEI. The CDR3 loop is CASSVVGKNTGELFF. Here the CDR3 DNA reads TGTGCCAGCAGTGTAGTTGGCAAGAACACCGGGGAGCTGTTTTTT.

The genes are TRBV29-1 and TRBJ2-3, with D tentatively TRBD2 (6 bases). V gave up 4 bases and J gave up 1 base, with 9 bases separating them. This CDR3 spans 13 amino acids. Germline CDR1 is SQVTM and CDR2 is ANQGSEA. CDR3 sequence: CSVAGSGTDTQYF. The CDR3, as DNA: TGCAGCGTTGCCGGGAGCGGCACAGATACGCAGTATTTT.

There are a few counts of this clone. The chain combines TRBV27 with TRBJ2-5, with D unclear. This CDR3 spans 11 amino acids. Germline V gene data show CDR1 as MNHEY and CDR2 as SMNVEV (reference sequence). V was shortened by 3 bases and J by 3 bases, with 2 bases between the two germline ends. In DNA, the CDR3 is TGTGCCAGCAGTTTGGAAGAGACCCAGTACTTC. This gives the protein CASSLEETQYF.

This chain links TRBV4-3 with TRBJ2-2; D perhaps matches TRBD1 (6 bases). This CDR3 has 15 amino acids. Germline V gene lookup returns CDR1 LGHNA and CDR2 YSLEER. V lost 3 bases and J lost 2, with 10 bases in between. This CDR3 is CASSHGDTNTGELFF. Here the CDR3 DNA reads TGCGCCAGCAGCCACGGGGACACCAACACCGGGGAGCTGTTTTTT.

DNA of the CDR3: TGTGCCAGCAGCAACTTAGCGGGAAGCGCGTTCAATGAGCAGTTCTTC. Its protein product is CASSNLAGSAFNEQFF. This chain connects TRBV2 to TRBJ2-1, with 8 nucleotides matching TRBD2. V shed 6 bases and J 6 bases; nucleotides not matched to a gene: 13. Germline V gene lookup returns CDR1 SNHLY and CDR2 FYNNEI. The CDR3 contains 16 residues.

This clone was picked up one time. The genes are TRBV28 and TRBJ2-1; 9 positions agree with TRBD2. The CDR3 runs 13 residues. V gave up 4 bases and J gave up 10 bases; unmatched junction bases: 5. The germline CDR1 and CDR2 sequences are MDHEN and SYDVKM. The chain's CDR3 is CASSYSGLAEQFF. The CDR3 coding sequence is TGTGCCAGCAGTTACTCGGGACTAGCAGAGCAGTTCTTC.

The CDR3 nucleotides are TGTGCCTGGAGTGTACGAGGGGGCGGGCATCAGCCCCAGCATTTT. Translating gives CAWSVRGGGHQPQHF. The chain links TRBV30 to TRBJ1-5, with 7 bases aligning to TRBD1. With 0 bases clipped from V and 5 bases from J, the junction kept 7 bases outside the gene matches. The CDR3 is 15 residues long. In germline, CDR1 is GTSNPN, CDR2 SVGIG (reference sequence).

In this sample, this clone turned up a few times. This chain connects TRBV5-6 to TRBJ1-1; D is unclear. V gave up 0 bases and J gave up 3 bases, with 3 bases separating them. Germline values: CDR1 SGHDT, CDR2 YYEEEE. This CDR3 has 12 amino acids. DNA of the CDR3: TGTGCCAGCAGCTTGGGAGACACTGAAGCTTTCTTT. Protein: CASSLGDTEAFF.

The rearrangement joins TRBV30 to TRBJ2-7; 9 bases match TRBD1. This CDR3 has 14 amino acids. V lost 2 bases, J lost 3 bases, and 5 bases stayed unmatched. The germline V gene encodes CDR1 GTSNPN and CDR2 SVGIG (reference sequence). The chain's CDR3 is CAWSHRGRSYEQYF. Written as DNA, the CDR3 is TGTGCCTGGAGTCACAGGGGGCGCAGCTACGAGCAGTACTTC.

The CDR3 DNA sequence: TGTGCCAGCAGCTTAGGGTATGGTGGGCTAGCGGGGGTATCCTACGAGCAGTACTTC. This codes for CASSLGYGGLAGVSYEQYF. The chain joins TRBV13 to TRBJ2-7, with TRBD2 matching 10 bases. J lost 1 base, V lost 0 bases, and 12 bases had no gene match. This CDR3 spans 19 amino acids. In germline, CDR1 is PRHDT, CDR2 FYEKMQ (reference sequence).

With regard to this clone: This sample also contains other DNA sequences that code for the same CDR3. V gene TRBV29-1 combines with J gene TRBJ2-1; 15 positions agree with TRBD2. Germline CDR1 SQVTM, CDR2 ANQGSEA. The V and J ends lost 4 bases and 7 bases, in that order; junction bases with no gene match: 2. The CDR3 sequence is 14 residues long. Here the CDR3 reads CSVAGLAGGNEQFF. CDR3 in DNA: TGCAGCGTTGCTGGACTAGCGGGAGGGAATGAGCAGTTCTTC.

V usage is TRBV9 and J usage is TRBJ2-1, with TRBD1 as a possible D gene (5 bases). Per germline, CDR1 SGDLS and CDR2 YYNGEE. There are 15 residues in the CDR3. The V end lost 0 bases, the J end lost 4 bases, and 11 bases lay between the germline ends. In DNA form, the CDR3 reads TGTGCCAGCAGCGTAGAGGGGTTTACTTACAATGAGCAGTTCTTC. Protein product: CASSVEGFTYNEQFF. Together with reference TRBV9 and TRBJ2-1, the CDR3 gives the full variable domain: DSGVTQTPKHLITATGQRVTLRCSPRSGDLSVYWYQQSLDQGLQFLIQYYNGEERAKGNILERFSAQQFPDLHSELNLSSLELGDSALYFCASSVEGFTYNEQFFGPGTRLTVL.

The V gene is TRBV11-2, the J gene TRBJ2-3; the D is unclear. Trimming removed 2 bases from V and 5 bases from J, with 11 bases in between. The germline V gene has CDR1 SGHAT and CDR2 FQNNGV. This CDR3 comprises 14 residues. For the CDR3, the DNA is TGTGCCAGCAGCTTAATTCCAGCAGGAGATACGCAGTATTTT. This encodes CASSLIPAGDTQYF.

Only one count was recorded for this clone. The rearrangement uses TRBV5-6 and TRBJ2-1; a possible D gene is TRBD2 (6 bases). Trimming shortened V by 2 bases and J by 6 bases, and 12 bases separated the two germline ends. Germline CDR1 SGHDT, CDR2 YYEEEE. The CDR3 has 14 residues. The CDR3: CASSFGGNPNEQFF. The CDR3 DNA reads as TGTGCCAGCAGCTTCGGGGGAAATCCCAATGAGCAGTTCTTC.

The V call is TRBV11-2, the J call TRBJ1-2; no clear D. The CDR3 spans 12 residues. The V end lost 3 bases, the J end lost 3 bases, and 5 bases lay between the germline ends. Germline V gives CDR1 SGHAT, CDR2 FQNNGV. The CDR3 bases are TGTGCCAGCAGCTTCGGGGACTATGGCTACACCTTC. Amino acid sequence: CASSFGDYGYTF.

A note on this clone: Other DNA sequences in this specimen translate into the identical CDR3. This chain connects TRBV7-9 to TRBJ1-2, with 7 nucleotides matching TRBD1. In germline, CDR1 is SEHNR, CDR2 FQNEAQ (reference sequence). The CDR3 has 13 amino acids. The ends lost 4 bases at V and 3 bases at J; junction bases unmatched: 2. In nucleotides, the CDR3 is TGTGCCAGCAGCTCCACAGGGGACTATGGCTACACCTTC. It codes for CASSSTGDYGYTF.

The J gene is TRBJ1-4, the V gene TRBV30; D gene unclear. The germline V and J ends were trimmed by 0 bases and 8 bases, with 13 bases remaining between them. CDR3 length: 14 amino acids. Germline V CDR1 and CDR2: GTSNPN, SVGIG (reference sequence). CDR3 region: CAWSVPPIGEKLFF. CDR3 bases: TGTGCCTGGAGTGTACCCCCCATTGGGGAAAAACTGTTTTTT.

This chain uses TRBV28 with TRBJ2-3; 8 nucleotides agree with TRBD2. Germline V CDR1 and CDR2: MDHEN, SYDVKM. After removal of 6 bases from V and 0 bases from J, the junction contained 2 bases not matched to a gene. The CDR3 totals 14 residues. The CDR3 nucleotides are TGTGCCAGCAGGGGGACTAGTAGCACAGATACGCAGTATTTT. Translation gives CASRGTSSTDTQYF.

V usage is TRBV11-3 and J usage is TRBJ2-7; perhaps TRBD1 as D (5 bases). Deletions cut 0 bases from V and 2 bases from J, with 17 bases between. CDR3 size: 17 residues. Germline values: CDR1 SGHNT, CDR2 YENEEA. The CDR3 coding sequence is TGTGCCAGCAGCTTAGATAGGGGCAGAAAGCTTGCCTACGAGCAGTACTTC. Its translation: CASSLDRGRKLAYEQYF.

V is TRBV7-9 and J is TRBJ1-3, with a weak D call TRBD1 (6 bases). Trimming removed 5 bases from V and 4 bases from J, with 18 bases in between. CDR3 length equals 16 residues. CDR1 and CDR2 (germline): SEHNR, FQNEAQ (reference sequence). In DNA, the CDR3 is TGTGCCAGCAGCCCCTTTTGGCGGGGGCTAGGAAACACCATATATTTT. Amino acids: CASSPFWRGLGNTIYF.

V gene TRBV27 combines with J gene TRBJ2-7, with 7 bases that match TRBD2. CDR1 and CDR2 from the germline V gene are MNHEY and SMNVEV (reference sequence). The CDR3 has 13 residues. Unmatched junction bases numbered 7, after V lost 5 bases and J lost 6 bases. The CDR3 DNA reads TGTGCCAGCAGTCTTGGGACTACGGGCGAGCAGTACTTC. This gives the protein CASSLGTTGEQYF.

The chain carries TRBV7-6 and TRBJ2-3; D remains ambiguous. Trimming removed 1 base from V and 4 bases from J, with 12 bases in between. The CDR3 covers 15 residues. Germline loops: CDR1 SGHVS, CDR2 FNYEAQ. The CDR3 here is CASSLDGLKADTQYF. The CDR3 DNA reads TGTGCCAGCAGCTTAGATGGGTTGAAGGCAGATACGCAGTATTTT.

CDR3 nucleotide sequence: TGTGCCAGCAGTGTACCAGCGATCACAGATACGCAGTATTTT. The encoded protein is CASSVPAITDTQYF. The genes are TRBV27 and TRBJ2-3; D is ambiguous. This CDR3 spans 14 amino acids. Trimming stripped 5 bases from V and 2 bases from J, with 11 bases between. Germline V CDR1 and CDR2: MNHEY, SMNVEV (reference sequence).